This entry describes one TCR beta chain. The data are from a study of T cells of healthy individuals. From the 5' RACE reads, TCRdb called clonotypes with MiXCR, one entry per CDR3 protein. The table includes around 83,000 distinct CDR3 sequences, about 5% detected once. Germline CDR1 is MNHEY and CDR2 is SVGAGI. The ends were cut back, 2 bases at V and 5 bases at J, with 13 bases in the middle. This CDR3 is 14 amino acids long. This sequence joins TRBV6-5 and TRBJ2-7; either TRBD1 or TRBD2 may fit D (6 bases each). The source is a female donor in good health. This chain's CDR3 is CASSYTRGGDEQYF. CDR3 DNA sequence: TGTGCCAGCAGTTACACCAGGGGAGGTGACGAGCAGTACTTC.